This T cell receptor (beta chain) was captured by sequencing in a study of persistence of HIV-infected CD4 T cells. The overall study: Donors had been on suppressive ART for a median of 8 years. A couple of participants gave one leukapheresis sample; others gave up to about 180 mL blood repeatedly.

Study results and limitations: Proviral oligoclonality tracked with TCR oligoclonality within the same sorted cells. Compared with CD3/CD28-stimulated cells, CMV- and Gag-responding cells showed lower TCRbeta richness.

As for this clone: Antigen unknown.

Sequencing used immunoSEQ version 4 in survey mode. TCRdb keeps only in-frame clones here, not all; method: immunoSEQ multiplex PCR. The data show 38,000 or so clones, roughly 84% seen once. Overlapping HIV-1 Gag 15-mer peptides at roughly 1 ug per peptide per mL were used. CD40L-negative CD69-negative CD45RO-high memory CD4+ T cells were sorted as populations depleted of antigen-responding cells. The source of this sequence is an adult with HIV. The donor label of this sample is uncertain. The sample in question was cultured CD4+ T cells from PBMCs, obtained from a patient who received antiretroviral therapy.

The CDR3 loop is CASRTVQTADTQYF. CDR3 DNA: TGTGCCAGCAGGACAGTCCAAACGGCAGATACGCAGTATTTT. The chain is built from TRBV6-5 and TRBJ2-3, with D possibly matching TRBD1 (5 bases). The germline V gene encodes CDR1 MNHEY and CDR2 SVGAGI. This CDR3 has 14 amino acids. V lost 6 bases, J lost 4 bases, and 14 bases lay in between.